The present entry profiles one T cell receptor (beta chain) with its context. This sample was taken from a study of blood T cell repertoires in COVID-19. Turning to the study itself: The analysed material was cDNA or gDNA that came from T cells, B-cell-depleted T cells, or PBMCs.

The length of the CDR3 is 16 residues. CDR1 SGHNT and CDR2 YYREEE come from the germline V gene (reference sequence). Trimming cost V 6 bases and J 0 bases, with 17 bases left between them. Authors' processing steps: Amplified reference gene primers provided the basis for estimating nucleated cell counts. The method was immunoSEQ multiplex PCR; TCRdb's version includes in-frame clones alone and lacks a portion of them. Clonal size and the V and J genes are those of that table, whereas D and trimming came from the DNA. The table includes under 250,000 clones, 92% detected once. This TCR was sampled from a man aged 25 to 40 with acute or convalescent COVID-19. Sequencing was performed on peripheral blood. The V and J genes are TRBV5-4 and TRBJ2-3; the D gene is possibly TRBD2 (6 bases). In nucleotides, the CDR3 is TGTGCCAGCACCCCTGGGCGGAGGGCTAGCACAGATACGCAGTATTTT. Translated, it gives CASTPGRRASTDTQYF.